Given below is one T cell receptor beta chain in context. The antigen is not known. The data stem from a study of T cell repertoires in cytomegalovirus infection. Looking at the study overall: Based on public TCR beta signatures, there were indications of CMV infection and of a matching HLA type.

Notes on the study in general: The study found HLA-C-restricted CMV-specific TCR beta clonotypes dominating the ex vivo response.

TCRdb redid the calling of the reads with MiXCR, one entry per CDR3 protein. The table includes 400,000 to 550,000 distinct CDR3 sequences, roughly 10% detected once. The V end lost 3 bases, the J end lost 2 bases, and 23 bases lay between the germline ends. CDR1 and CDR2 from the germline V gene are DFQATT and SNEGSKA (reference sequence). The CDR3 spans 18 residues. This TCR was sampled from a human donor in good health (CMV status not recorded). Some clones in this sample may be carry-over from other donors' samples. What was sequenced was PBMCs. The V and J genes are TRBV20-1 and TRBJ2-1; D possibly matches TRBD1 or TRBD2 (6 bases each). The CDR3 nucleotides read TGCAGTGCTAGCGGTTGGGAGGCCGGAGGGGGAACCTACAATGAGCAGTTCTTC. Amino acids: CSASGWEAGGGTYNEQFF.